These 25 T cell receptor beta chains share one sample of origin, sequenced in a study of beta chain features in type 1 diabetes. Overall study results and limits: For Type 1 diabetes patients, all four CD4+ subsets carried TCRB CDR3s that were moderately but significantly shorter.

As every portion of the isolated RNA was reverse transcribed, the sequencing read expressed TCRB transcripts. Some clones are missing from TCRdb's copy, which holds only in-frame ones; the method was immunoSEQ multiplex PCR. The table records about 700,000 clones, 13% of them present only once. Their recognized antigens are unknown. Sequenced material: naive CD4+ T cells from blood. Source of these receptors: a man aged 18 to 30 with type 1 diabetes.

This clone was picked up a small number of times. This chain connects TRBV7-3 to TRBJ2-4; a weak D match, TRBD1 (5 bases). The germline gives CDR1 SGHTA, CDR2 FQGTGA. Trimming took off 2 bases at V and 5 bases at J, with 10 bases between the two ends. CDR3 length: 14 residues. CDR3 nucleotides: TGTGCCAGCAGCTTAGGGCAGGGCCAAAACATTCAGTACTTC. Amino acid sequence: CASSLGQGQNIQYF.

The gene calls are TRBV10-3 and TRBJ2-7; possibly TRBD1 for D (5 bases). Germline-derived CDR1 and CDR2 are ENHRY and SYGVKD. The CDR3 totals 17 residues. V lost 0 bases and J 1 base, leaving 16 bases between the germline ends. CDR3 sequence reads: CAISESSGAGWSYEQYF. CDR3 bases: TGTGCCATCAGTGAGTCGAGTGGGGCAGGGTGGTCCTACGAGCAGTACTTC.

A few counts support this clone. The V gene is TRBV9, the J gene TRBJ2-7, with D perhaps matching TRBD1 (6 bases). This CDR3 has 14 amino acids. V lost 1 base, J lost 0 bases, and 8 bases lay in between. The germline gives CDR1 SGDLS, CDR2 YYNGEE. CDR3 bases: TGTGCCAGCAGCGTAATGACAGGCTCCTACGAGCAGTACTTC. This gives the protein CASSVMTGSYEQYF.

CDR3 nucleotides: TGCGCCAGCAGCATGGCCGGGACCGAGAACCAGTACTTC. This gives the protein CASSMAGTENQYF. The chain has TRBV5-1 and TRBJ2-7, with D possibly being TRBD1 or TRBD2 (5 bases each). Trimming left V 4 bases short and J 10 bases short, with 18 bases between. This CDR3 is built from 13 residues. Germline V gene lookup returns CDR1 SGHRS and CDR2 YFSETQ.

J is TRBJ2-7 and V is TRBV5-1; D is unresolved. Germline CDR1 reads SGHRS; CDR2 reads YFSETQ. The V and J ends lost 4 bases and 2 bases respectively, with 10 bases between them. The CDR3 sequence is 13 residues long. CDR3 in amino acids: CASSPGETYEQYF. The CDR3 DNA is TGCGCCAGCAGCCCAGGCGAAACCTACGAGCAGTACTTC.

The chain couples TRBV25-1 to TRBJ1-2; D is ambiguous. The CDR3 totals 13 residues. Per the germline V gene, CDR1 is MGHDK and CDR2 is SYGVNS. The V end was cut by 5 bases, the J end by 3 bases, with 10 bases between. The CDR3 here is CASSPPGYYGYTF. DNA for the CDR3: TGTGCCAGCAGTCCCCCGGGGTACTATGGCTACACCTTC.

This clone was recorded a few times. This rearrangement joins TRBV7-9 to TRBJ2-5, with 10 bases identical to TRBD2. Germline V CDR1 and CDR2: SEHNR, FQNEAQ (reference sequence). The CDR3 has 16 residues. Unmatched junction bases numbered 6, after V lost 5 bases and J lost 0 bases. The CDR3 protein is CASSPALAGYQETQYF. The CDR3 region has the DNA TGTGCCAGCAGCCCGGCACTAGCGGGGTACCAAGAGACCCAGTACTTC. Looking up the rest from reference TRBV7-9 and TRBJ2-5 gives the full variable domain: DTGVSQNPRHKITKRGQNVTFRCDPISEHNRLYWYRQTLGQGPEFLTYFQNEAQLEKSRLLSDRFSAERPKGSFSTLEIQRTEQGDSAMYLCASSPALAGYQETQYFGPGTRLLVL.

This chain joins TRBV6-5 and TRBJ1-5; a weak D match, TRBD1 (6 bases). V lost 0 bases and J 6 bases, leaving 12 bases between the germline ends. Germline loops: CDR1 MNHEY, CDR2 SVGAGI. The CDR3 has 15 amino acids. This chain's CDR3 is CASSYSTGFGQPQHF. In DNA form, the CDR3 reads TGTGCCAGCAGTTACTCAACAGGGTTCGGTCAGCCCCAGCATTTT.

Remarks on this clone: Other DNA sequences in this sample translate to the same CDR3. This sequence joins TRBV9 and TRBJ2-5; D perhaps matches TRBD2 (6 bases). The CDR3 sequence is 15 residues long. Germline CDR1 is SGDLS and CDR2 is YYNGEE. Trimming shortened V by 0 bases and J by 2 bases, and 11 bases separated the two germline ends. This CDR3 is CASSVVGGGQETQYF. CDR3 sequence (DNA): TGTGCCAGCAGCGTAGTTGGGGGAGGACAAGAGACCCAGTACTTC.

This sequence joins TRBV4-1 and TRBJ2-7; the D gene could be TRBD1 or TRBD2 (5 bases each). This CDR3 has 13 amino acids. The V end was cut by 4 bases, the J end by 4 bases, with 11 bases between. Germline CDR1 reads MGHRA; CDR2 reads YSYEKL. The CDR3 DNA follows: TGCGCCAGCAGCCCCCGGGACGAATACGAGCAGTACTTC. Protein sequence: CASSPRDEYEQYF.

This clone was seen only a few times. This chain links TRBV11-2 with TRBJ2-1; 7 nucleotides line up with TRBD2. CDR1 SGHAT and CDR2 FQNNGV come from the germline V gene. The V segment lost 3 bases and the J segment 7 bases; nucleotides outside the gene matches: 9. This CDR3 has 15 amino acids. CDR3 in amino acids: CASSFPSGVVNEQFF. DNA for the CDR3: TGTGCCAGCAGCTTCCCCAGCGGGGTCGTTAATGAGCAGTTCTTC.

CDR3 residues: CASSSSMGPDGYTF. CDR3 sequence (DNA): TGTGCCAGCAGCTCCAGCATGGGACCCGATGGCTACACCTTC. V usage is TRBV9 and J usage is TRBJ1-2, with a weak D call TRBD1 (5 bases). The CDR3 covers 14 residues. Germline CDR1 is SGDLS and CDR2 is YYNGEE. The V and J ends lost 4 bases and 6 bases respectively, with 16 bases between them.

This clone occurred a few times. CDR3: CAWGRDSYNEQFF. CDR3 nucleotide sequence: TGTGCCTGGGGCAGGGACTCCTACAATGAGCAGTTCTTC. The rearrangement uses TRBV30 and TRBJ2-1; maybe TRBD1 (5 bases). The CDR3 spans 13 residues. The germline V gene encodes CDR1 GTSNPN and CDR2 SVGIG (reference sequence). Trimming left V 5 bases short and J 0 bases short, with 8 bases between.

The chain employs TRBV7-2 and TRBJ2-5, with unresolved D. Trimming shortened V by 1 base and J by 2 bases, and 8 bases separated the two germline ends. Per germline, CDR1 SGHTA and CDR2 FQGNSA. This CDR3 is built from 14 residues. This chain's CDR3 is CASSLGVWQETQYF. The CDR3 nucleotides are TGTGCCAGCAGCTTAGGGGTATGGCAAGAGACCCAGTACTTC. Full variable domain (remainder filled in from reference TRBV7-2 and TRBJ2-5): GAGVSQSPSNKVTEKGKDVELRCDPISGHTALYWYRQSLGQGLEFLIYFQGNSAPDKSGLPSDRFSAERTGGSVSTLTIQRTQQEDSAVYLCASSLGVWQETQYFGPGTRLLVL.

The genes are TRBV5-1 and TRBJ1-5; D ambiguous. There are 13 residues in the CDR3. V was cut by 5 bases and J by 7 bases, with 13 bases left in between. CDR1 is SGHRS and CDR2 is YFSETQ in the germline V gene. Here the CDR3 reads CASREGEEQPQHF. DNA of the CDR3: TGCGCCAGCAGGGAGGGAGAGGAACAGCCCCAGCATTTT.

This clone has a handful of counts. V is TRBV4-1 and J is TRBJ2-2; 8 bases line up with TRBD2. Germline values: CDR1 MGHRA, CDR2 YSYEKL. The CDR3 contains 15 residues. The J segment lost 6 bases and the V segment lost 4 bases, leaving 7 bases of the junction unmatched. CDR3 DNA: TGCGCCAGCAGCCTGTCCGGGGGGGCCGCCGGGGAGCTGTTTTTT. Translated, it gives CASSLSGGAAGELFF.

The chain links TRBV18 to TRBJ1-2, with D uncertain. CDR3 length: 14 amino acids. With 0 bases removed from V and 6 bases from J, the gap between germline ends came to 11 bases. The germline gives CDR1 KGHSH, CDR2 LQKENI. The CDR3 region has the DNA TGTGCCAGCTCACCACCGGCAGACCGTCATGGCTACACCTTC. Translating gives CASSPPADRHGYTF.

This chain connects TRBV10-3 to TRBJ1-2, with D hard to call. Germline assignment: CDR1 ENHRY and CDR2 SYGVKD. V was trimmed by 3 bases and J by 5 bases, leaving 10 bases between them. The CDR3 length is 13 residues. The CDR3 here is CAISDEGLYGYTF. Written as DNA, the CDR3 is TGTGCCATCAGTGATGAGGGATTATATGGCTACACCTTC.

This clone was seen a few times. The rearrangement links TRBV6-4 to TRBJ2-1; 8 positions match TRBD1. V lost 2 bases to trimming and J lost 6 bases; unmatched junction nucleotides: 3. The germline V gene has CDR1 MRHNA and CDR2 SNTAGT. CDR3 length: 14 amino acids. The CDR3 loop is CASSDADRGNEQFF. The CDR3 nucleotides are TGTGCCAGCAGTGACGCCGACAGGGGCAATGAGCAGTTCTTC.

The rearrangement uses TRBV30 and TRBJ2-6; 7 bases are shared with TRBD1. Trimming removed 2 bases from V and 2 bases from J; junction bases left unmatched: 0. This CDR3 is 14 amino acids long. Germline V lookup: CDR1 GTSNPN, CDR2 SVGIG (reference sequence). CDR3 in amino acids: CAWSQGAGANVLTF. In nucleotides, the CDR3 is TGTGCCTGGAGTCAGGGGGCTGGGGCCAACGTCCTGACTTTC.

This clone was detected once. The V call is TRBV28, the J call TRBJ2-2, with a weak D call TRBD1 (5 bases). The CDR3 totals 13 residues. CDR1 and CDR2 (germline): MDHEN, SYDVKM. The V end was cut by 11 bases, the J end by 4 bases, with 14 bases between. CDR3 sequence reads: CASEVGATGELFF. The CDR3 nucleotides read TGTGCCTCCGAGGTTGGGGCCACCGGGGAGCTGTTTTTT.

This clone has a handful of counts. V usage is TRBV30 and J usage is TRBJ1-5, with D unclear. The CDR3 covers 13 residues. In germline, CDR1 is GTSNPN, CDR2 SVGIG (reference sequence). Trimming cost V 0 bases and J 3 bases, with 6 bases left between them. The chain's CDR3 is CAWSVRFNQPQHF. The CDR3 DNA is TGTGCCTGGAGTGTCCGGTTCAATCAGCCCCAGCATTTT. Full variable domain (remainder filled in from reference TRBV30 and TRBJ1-5): SQTIHQWPATLVQPVGSPLSLECTVEGTSNPNLYWYRQAAGRGLQLLFYSVGIGQISSEVPQNLSASRPQDRQFILSSKKLLLSDSGFYLCAWSVRFNQPQHFGDGTRLSIL.

A few counts support this clone. The chain uses TRBV28 and TRBJ2-1, with 12 bases that match TRBD2. Germline trimming cut 5 bases from V and 6 bases from J; bases unmatched to any gene: 5. CDR1 and CDR2 from the germline V gene are MDHEN and SYDVKM. CDR3 length: 15 residues. The CDR3 protein is CASSARLAGVNEQFF. The CDR3 coding sequence is TGTGCCAGCAGTGCACGACTAGCGGGGGTCAATGAGCAGTTCTTC. The complete variable domain, with remaining parts taken from reference TRBV28 and TRBJ2-1, reads DVKVTQSSRYLVKRTGEKVFLECVQDMDHENMFWYRQDPGLGLRLIYFSYDVKMKEKGDIPEGYSVSREKKERFSLILESASTNQTSMYLCASSARLAGVNEQFFGPGTRLTVL.

This chain connects TRBV6-5 to TRBJ1-2; D is possibly TRBD1 (6 bases). Trimming stripped 4 bases from V and 4 bases from J, with 10 bases between. Germline CDR1 MNHEY, CDR2 SVGAGI. This CDR3 has 13 residues. CDR3 protein: CASSLTGTYGYTF. DNA of the CDR3: TGTGCCAGCAGTTTAACAGGGACCTATGGCTACACCTTC.

The chain joins TRBV19 to TRBJ2-5; 7 nucleotides line up with TRBD2. Looked up from germline, CDR1 is LNHDA and CDR2 is SQIVND (reference sequence). The V segment lost 6 bases and the J segment 5 bases; nucleotides outside the gene matches: 6. This CDR3 region has 13 residues. The CDR3 spells CASRREKGETQYF. The DNA for the CDR3 is TGTGCCAGTAGGCGGGAGAAAGGGGAGACCCAGTACTTC.